One sample yielded the 15 T cell receptor beta chains listed below, sequenced in a study of cytomegalovirus exposure and HLA in healthy donors. In the PCR, 60 Vbeta and 13 Jbeta primers were used. This table comes from immunoSEQ multiplex PCR, and its TCRdb copy is limited to in-frame clones, with some not included. This table has about 240,000 clones, 80% to 85% appearing once. Sequenced material: PBMCs. Receptors originate from a woman aged 60-75 years in good health and CMV-seropositive.

A word on this clone: The junction shows a germline mismatch at one end, possibly a read error. The chain recombines TRBV10-3 with TRBJ2-7, with 7 bases identical to TRBD1. CDR3 length equals 18 residues. CDR1 is ENHRY and CDR2 is SYGVKD in the germline V gene. The CDR3 nucleotides read TGTGCCAGCAGTCGTCAGGGGGTGAGAAGGGGAAGCTCCTACGAGCAGTACTTC. It yields the protein CASSRQGVRRGSSYEQYF.

V gene TRBV4-2 combines with J gene TRBJ2-7, with 8 bases that match TRBD2. Trimming at V came to 6 bases and at J to 0 bases, leaving 7 bases not matched to a gene. The CDR3 totals 15 residues. Germline values: CDR1 LGHNA, CDR2 YNFKEQ. CDR3 residues: CASRFTSGSSYEQYF. The DNA for the CDR3 is TGTGCCAGCAGGTTCACTAGCGGTAGCTCCTACGAGCAGTACTTC.

The chain has TRBV5-4 and TRBJ2-1, with 10 positions matching TRBD2. V was pared by 4 bases and J by 4 bases, with 11 bases of the junction left unmatched. CDR1 is SGHNT and CDR2 is YYREEE in the germline V gene (reference sequence). The CDR3 length is 17 residues. As DNA, the CDR3 is TGTGCCAGCAGCCCGGGCGGTCGACTAGCGGGTTACAATGAGCAGTTCTTC. Protein: CASSPGGRLAGYNEQFF.

Here the CDR3 DNA reads TGTGCCAGCAGCCCACCAGGGAACACCGGGGAGCTGTTTTTT. It encodes CASSPPGNTGELFF. This sequence joins TRBV7-3 and TRBJ2-2; D is uncertain. Trimming took off 5 bases at V and 1 base at J, with 8 bases between the two ends. Germline assignment: CDR1 SGHTA and CDR2 FQGTGA. The CDR3 has 14 residues.

V usage is TRBV10-3 and J usage is TRBJ2-5; 12 bases are shared with TRBD2. The CDR3 loop spans 16 amino acids. Germline V CDR1 and CDR2: ENHRY, SYGVKD. The ends lost 0 bases at V and 5 bases at J; junction bases unmatched: 4. In nucleotides, the CDR3 is TGTGCCATCAGTGAGTCGACTAGCGGGAGAGGGGAGACCCAGTACTTC. Protein: CAISESTSGRGETQYF.

This clone was observed a handful of times. Here the CDR3 DNA reads TGTGCCAGCAGCCGGACAGGTGGAGGGGAAAAACTGTTTTTT. Protein product: CASSRTGGGEKLFF. The chain combines TRBV6-5 with TRBJ1-4; 7 bases are shared with TRBD1. V gave up 6 bases and J gave up 8 bases; unmatched junction bases: 9. Per the germline V gene, CDR1 is MNHEY and CDR2 is SVGAGI. This CDR3 comprises 14 residues.

The V call is TRBV18, the J call TRBJ2-2; 9 nucleotides line up with TRBD1. With V trimmed by 5 bases and J by 3 bases, 7 bases remained unmatched. Per germline, CDR1 KGHSH and CDR2 LQKENI. This CDR3 has 16 residues. The CDR3 here is CASSSGQGTYTGELFF. In nucleotides, the CDR3 is TGTGCCAGCTCATCCGGACAGGGGACCTACACCGGGGAGCTGTTTTTT.

The CDR3 loop reads CASSQDRTGGEQFF. The CDR3, as DNA: TGCGCCAGCAGCCAAGATCGGACAGGCGGTGAGCAGTTCTTC. The rearrangement links TRBV4-1 to TRBJ2-1, with 7 bases lining up with TRBD1. V trimming: 0 bases; J trimming: 9 bases; junction bases outside the gene matches: 5. CDR3 length: 14 amino acids. The germline V gene encodes CDR1 MGHRA and CDR2 YSYEKL.

J is TRBJ2-3 and V is TRBV7-3; weak D call: TRBD2 (7 bases). V was pared by 6 bases and J by 3 bases, with 13 bases between. CDR3 length equals 14 residues. CDR1 is SGHTA and CDR2 is FQGTGA in the germline V gene. CDR3 loop: CASRSGGLTDTQYF. CDR3 DNA: TGTGCCAGCAGATCGGGGGGCTTGACAGATACGCAGTATTTT.

The V gene is TRBV19, the J gene TRBJ1-1, with unresolved D. Germline V gives CDR1 LNHDA, CDR2 SQIVND (reference sequence). This CDR3 is built from 11 residues. Trimming stripped 7 bases from V and 1 base from J, with 4 bases between. CDR3 sequence: CASKQNTEAFF. The CDR3 DNA sequence: TGTGCCAGTAAGCAGAACACTGAAGCTTTCTTT.

The rearrangement joins TRBV9 to TRBJ1-2, with a possible D match to TRBD1 (5 bases). This CDR3 has 15 amino acids. Trimming took off 0 bases at V and 5 bases at J, with 14 bases between the two ends. Germline values: CDR1 SGDLS, CDR2 YYNGEE. CDR3 DNA sequence: TGTGCCAGCAGCGTAGCGACAGAGTCTTCGTATGGCTACACCTTC. Translated, it gives CASSVATESSYGYTF.

The chain carries TRBV7-9 and TRBJ1-2; D remains unclear. The germline V and J ends were trimmed by 1 base and 7 bases, with 7 bases remaining between them. Germline loops: CDR1 SEHNR, CDR2 FQNEAQ (reference sequence). CDR3 length: 12 amino acids. CDR3 nucleotide sequence: TGTGCCAGCAGCTTAGAGCGCGCTGGCTACACCTTC. It encodes CASSLERAGYTF.

This clone has just one count. V is TRBV7-9 and J is TRBJ2-3; no clear D. With 5 bases removed from V and 4 bases from J, the gap between germline ends came to 16 bases. The CDR3 covers 15 residues. The germline gives CDR1 SEHNR, CDR2 FQNEAQ (reference sequence). The CDR3 bases are TGTGCCAGCAGCACTTTTCCCACTGTTCCAGATACGCAGTATTTT. As protein: CASSTFPTVPDTQYF.

This clone was counted a few times. This chain joins TRBV6-6 and TRBJ2-7; TRBD2 is a possible D gene (5 bases). The CDR3 totals 12 residues. Germline V CDR1 and CDR2: MNHNY, SVGAGI (reference sequence). V lost 7 bases, J lost 5 bases, and 12 bases lay in between. The CDR3 bases are TGTGCCAGCAACTCCGGAGGCCACGAGCAGTACTTC. Its translation is CASNSGGHEQYF.

V is TRBV27 and J is TRBJ1-2; 8 bases match TRBD1. Trimming removed 5 bases from V and 7 bases from J; junction bases left unmatched: 6. The germline gives CDR1 MNHEY, CDR2 SMNVEV (reference sequence). The CDR3 totals 13 residues. The CDR3 is CASSPWTGFGYTF. The CDR3 nucleotides read TGTGCCAGCAGTCCCTGGACAGGGTTTGGCTACACCTTC.